The 11 T cell receptor beta chains below come from one sample, sequenced in a study of response to subunit inactivated influenza vaccine. TCRdb reprocessed the RT-PCR reads via MiXCR and lists one record per CDR3 protein. Seen here are around 570,000 distinct CDR3 sequences, 7.6% observed once, and the top ten hold about an eighth. Sequencing used PBMCs from blood, obtained less than 30 months after vaccination. All receptors come from a man aged 45-69 years who received an inactivated influenza vaccine.

This clonotype was counted many times. This rearrangement joins TRBV10-3 to TRBJ1-3, with D possibly matching TRBD1 (5 bases). Trimming took off 3 bases at V and 1 base at J, with 10 bases between the two ends. The germline CDR1 and CDR2 sequences are ENHRY and SYGVKD. CDR3 length equals 15 residues. The CDR3 DNA sequence: TGTGCCATCAGTGATTGGGGGAAGTCTGGAAACACCATATATTTT. This codes for CAISDWGKSGNTIYF.

This clonotype was recorded many times. The V call is TRBV4-2, the J call TRBJ2-5; D unresolved. The CDR3 runs 15 residues. Per germline, CDR1 LGHNA and CDR2 YNFKEQ. V lost 1 base and J lost 5, with 14 bases in between. This CDR3 is CASSQGHERMETQYF. In nucleotides, the CDR3 is TGTGCCAGCAGCCAAGGTCATGAGAGGATGGAGACCCAGTACTTC.

A word on this clonotype: One end of the junction varies from germline; a read error may be responsible. This chain connects TRBV14 to TRBJ1-4, with D unresolved. The CDR3 spans 15 residues. CDR1 and CDR2 from the germline V gene are SGHDN and FVKESK. This chain's CDR3 is CASLPQWVRRGKLVF. DNA for the CDR3: TGTGCCAGCCTACCTCAATGGGTTCGGCGAGGAAAACTGGTTTTT.

On this clonotype: This sequence may be a read error, since a much larger clone differs from it by one base. This CDR3 is CASSVPGNEQHF. The CDR3 DNA reads TGTGCCAGCAGCGTCCCGGGGAACGAGCAGCACTTC. The V call is TRBV5-4, the J call TRBJ2-7, with D possibly TRBD2 on 5 matching bases. The germline V gene has CDR1 SGHNT and CDR2 YYREEE (reference sequence). The CDR3 sequence is 12 residues long.

For this clonotype: The junction does not match germline at one end; this may be a read error. V usage is TRBV24-1 and J usage is TRBJ2-2, with 8 bases identical to TRBD1. The CDR3 has 16 amino acids. Germline lookup yields CDR1 KGHDR and CDR2 SFDVKD. CDR3 DNA: TGTGCCACCAGTGATCCGACGACAGGGGACACCGTGGAGCTGTTTTTT. Amino acid sequence: CATSDPTTGDTVELFF.

At least ten counts were recorded for this clonotype. This chain connects TRBV29-1 to TRBJ2-3; 7 nucleotides line up with TRBD1. The CDR3 extends over 15 amino acids. With 2 bases clipped from V and 4 bases from J, the junction kept 9 bases outside the gene matches. The germline gives CDR1 SQVTM, CDR2 ANQGSEA. DNA for the CDR3: TGCAGCGTTGAACGTACAGGGGATGCCTCAGATACGCAGTATTTT. It encodes CSVERTGDASDTQYF.

This clonotype came up a few times. V is TRBV28 and J is TRBJ2-1; D unclear. This CDR3 has 17 amino acids. Between the trimmed V and J ends, which lost 3 bases and 2 bases, there was a span of 17 bases. Germline CDR1 is MDHEN and CDR2 is SYDVKM. The DNA of the CDR3 is TGTGCCAGCAGTTTCCCCCTTTTTGGCGGCCCCTACAATGAGCAGTTCTTC. As protein: CASSFPLFGGPYNEQFF.

The chain has TRBV5-1 and TRBJ2-5; D gene unclear. The V and J ends lost 4 bases and 0 bases respectively, with 10 bases between them. Germline V gene lookup returns CDR1 SGHRS and CDR2 YFSETQ. The CDR3 is made up of 14 amino acids. The CDR3 region is CASSNPLHQETQYF. The CDR3, as DNA: TGCGCCAGCAGCAACCCACTACACCAAGAGACCCAGTACTTC.

A few counts support this clonotype. This sequence joins TRBV29-1 and TRBJ2-1; TRBD2 matches at 10 bases. The CDR3 extends over 13 amino acids. Trimming cost V 4 bases and J 4 bases; bases outside gene matches: 1. CDR1 SQVTM and CDR2 ANQGSEA come from the germline V gene. The CDR3 nucleotides are TGCAGCGTTGCTAGCGGGGGTTACAATGAGCAGTTCTTC. This translates into CSVASGGYNEQFF.

This clonotype has only a few counts. The V and J genes are TRBV9 and TRBJ2-2; TRBD1 matches 8 bases. Trimming took 0 bases from V and 0 from J; bases not matched to a gene: 7. The germline CDR1 and CDR2 sequences are SGDLS and YYNGEE. The CDR3 has 18 amino acids. For the CDR3, the DNA is TGTGCCAGCAGCGTAGAGGGGACAGGCCTCGCGAACACCGGGGAGCTGTTTTTT. Amino acid sequence: CASSVEGTGLANTGELFF.

V usage is TRBV20-1 and J usage is TRBJ2-1, with D hard to call. This CDR3 spans 18 amino acids. CDR1 is DFQATT and CDR2 is SNEGSKA in the germline V gene (reference sequence). The V and J ends lost 0 bases and 0 bases respectively, with 18 bases between them. The CDR3 sequence is CSARDLASGGRSYNEQFF. The CDR3 DNA sequence: TGCAGTGCTAGAGACCTGGCGTCGGGCGGCCGCTCCTACAATGAGCAGTTCTTC.